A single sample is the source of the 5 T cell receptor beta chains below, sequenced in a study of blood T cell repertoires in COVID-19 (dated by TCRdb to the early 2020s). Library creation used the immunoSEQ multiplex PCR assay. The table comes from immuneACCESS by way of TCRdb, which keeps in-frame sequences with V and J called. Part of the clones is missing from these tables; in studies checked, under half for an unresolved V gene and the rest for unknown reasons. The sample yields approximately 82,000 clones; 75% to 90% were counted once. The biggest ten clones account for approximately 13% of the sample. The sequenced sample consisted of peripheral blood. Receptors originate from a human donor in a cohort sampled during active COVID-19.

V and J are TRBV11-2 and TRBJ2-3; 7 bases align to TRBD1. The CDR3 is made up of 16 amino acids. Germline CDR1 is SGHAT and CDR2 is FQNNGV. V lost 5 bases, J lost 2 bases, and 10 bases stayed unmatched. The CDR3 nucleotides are TGTGCCAGCAGCCGTGGTGGACAGGCACCCACAGATACGCAGTATTTT. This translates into CASSRGGQAPTDTQYF.

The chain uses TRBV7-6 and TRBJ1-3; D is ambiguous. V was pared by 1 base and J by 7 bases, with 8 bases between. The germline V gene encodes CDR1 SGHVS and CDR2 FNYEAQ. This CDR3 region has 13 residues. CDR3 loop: CASSLGGHNTIYF. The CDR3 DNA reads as TGTGCCAGCAGCTTAGGAGGTCACAACACCATATATTTT.

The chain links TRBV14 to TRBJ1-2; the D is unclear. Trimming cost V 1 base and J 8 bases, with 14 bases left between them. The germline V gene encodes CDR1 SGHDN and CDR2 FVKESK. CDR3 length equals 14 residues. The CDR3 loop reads CASSQVVSASGYTF. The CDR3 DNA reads TGTGCCAGCAGCCAAGTTGTTTCCGCTAGCGGCTACACCTTC.

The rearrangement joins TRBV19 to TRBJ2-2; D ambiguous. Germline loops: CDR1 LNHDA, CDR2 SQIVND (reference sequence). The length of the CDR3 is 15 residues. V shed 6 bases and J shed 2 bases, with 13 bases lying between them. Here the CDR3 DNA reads TGTGCCAGTAGGCCTATGACACAAAACACCGGGGAGCTGTTTTTT. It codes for CASRPMTQNTGELFF.

The CDR3 loop reads CASSFWGREAFF. The CDR3 nucleotides are TGTGCCAGCAGCTTTTGGGGGCGTGAAGCTTTCTTT. This chain links TRBV5-5 with TRBJ1-1, with D possibly matching TRBD1 (6 bases). This CDR3 comprises 12 residues. V was clipped by 2 bases and J by 7 bases, with 9 bases between them. Germline CDR1 SGHKS, CDR2 YYEKEE (reference sequence).